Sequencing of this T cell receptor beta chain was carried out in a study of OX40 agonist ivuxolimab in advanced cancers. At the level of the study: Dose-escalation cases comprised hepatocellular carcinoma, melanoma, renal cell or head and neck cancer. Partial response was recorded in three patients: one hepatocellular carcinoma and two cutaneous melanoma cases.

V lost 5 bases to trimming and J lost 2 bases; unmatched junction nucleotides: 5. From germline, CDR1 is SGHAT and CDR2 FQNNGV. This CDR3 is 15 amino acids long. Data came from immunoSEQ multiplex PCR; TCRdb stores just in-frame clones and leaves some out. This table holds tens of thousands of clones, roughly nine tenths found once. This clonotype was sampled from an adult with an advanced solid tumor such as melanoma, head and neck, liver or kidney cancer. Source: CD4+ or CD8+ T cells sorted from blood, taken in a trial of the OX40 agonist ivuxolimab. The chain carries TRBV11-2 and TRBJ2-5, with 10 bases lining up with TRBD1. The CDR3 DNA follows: TGTGCCAGCAGCCAGGGACAGGGGTGGCAAGAGACCCAGTACTTC. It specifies CASSQGQGWQETQYF.